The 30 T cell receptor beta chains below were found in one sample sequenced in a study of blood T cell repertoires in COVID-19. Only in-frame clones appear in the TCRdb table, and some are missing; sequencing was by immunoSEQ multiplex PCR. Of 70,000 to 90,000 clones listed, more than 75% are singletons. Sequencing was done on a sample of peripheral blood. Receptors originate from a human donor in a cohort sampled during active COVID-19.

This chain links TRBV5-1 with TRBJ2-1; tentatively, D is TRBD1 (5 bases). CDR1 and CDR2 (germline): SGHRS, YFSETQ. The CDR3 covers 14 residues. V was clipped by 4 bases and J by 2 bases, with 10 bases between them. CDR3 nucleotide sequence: TGCGCCAGCAGCCCGGACAAGACCTACAATGAGCAGTTCTTC. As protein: CASSPDKTYNEQFF. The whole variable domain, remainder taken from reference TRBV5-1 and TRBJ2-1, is KAGVTQTPRYLIKTRGQQVTLSCSPISGHRSVSWYQQTPGQGLQFLFEYFSETQRNKGNFPGRFSGRQFSNSRSEMNVSTLELGDSALYLCASSPDKTYNEQFFGPGTRLTVL.

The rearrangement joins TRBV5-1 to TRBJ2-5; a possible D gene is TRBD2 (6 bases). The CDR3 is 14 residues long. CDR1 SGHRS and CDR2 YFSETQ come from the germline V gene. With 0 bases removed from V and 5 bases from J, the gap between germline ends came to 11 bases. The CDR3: CASSLAAGFETQYF. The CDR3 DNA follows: TGCGCCAGCAGCTTGGCGGCGGGGTTCGAGACCCAGTACTTC. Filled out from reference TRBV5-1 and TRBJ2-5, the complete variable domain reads KAGVTQTPRYLIKTRGQQVTLSCSPISGHRSVSWYQQTPGQGLQFLFEYFSETQRNKGNFPGRFSGRQFSNSRSEMNVSTLELGDSALYLCASSLAAGFETQYFGPGTRLLVL.

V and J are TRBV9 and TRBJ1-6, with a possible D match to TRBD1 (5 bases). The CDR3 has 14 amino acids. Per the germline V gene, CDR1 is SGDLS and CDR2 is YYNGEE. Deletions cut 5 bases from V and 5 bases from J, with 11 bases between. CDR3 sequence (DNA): TGTGCCAGCAGTGCGGGGGAGAATAATTCACCCCTCCACTTT. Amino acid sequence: CASSAGENNSPLHF.

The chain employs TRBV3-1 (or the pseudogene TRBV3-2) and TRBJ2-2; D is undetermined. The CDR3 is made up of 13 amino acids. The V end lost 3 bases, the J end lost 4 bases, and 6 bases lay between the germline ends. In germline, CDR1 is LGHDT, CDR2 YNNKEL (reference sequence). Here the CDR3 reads CASSQTRTGELFF. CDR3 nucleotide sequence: TGTGCCAGCAGCCAGACACGCACCGGGGAGCTGTTTTTT.

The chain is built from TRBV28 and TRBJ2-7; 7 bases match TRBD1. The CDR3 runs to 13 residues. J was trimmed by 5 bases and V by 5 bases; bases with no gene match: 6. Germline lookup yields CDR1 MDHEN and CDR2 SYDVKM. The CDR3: CASSPGQLHEQYF. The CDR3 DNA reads TGTGCCAGCAGTCCGGGACAGTTACACGAGCAGTACTTC.

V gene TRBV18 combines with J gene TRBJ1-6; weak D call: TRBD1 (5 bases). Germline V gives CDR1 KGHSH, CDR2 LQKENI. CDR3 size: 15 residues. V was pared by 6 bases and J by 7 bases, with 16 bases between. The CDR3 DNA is TGTGCCAGCTCCTCAAGCCAGGGCGGCAATTCACCCCTCCACTTT. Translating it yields CASSSSQGGNSPLHF.

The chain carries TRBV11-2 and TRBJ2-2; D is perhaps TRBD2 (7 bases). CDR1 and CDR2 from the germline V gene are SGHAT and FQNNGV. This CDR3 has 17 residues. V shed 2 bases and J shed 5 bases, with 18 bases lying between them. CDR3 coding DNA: TGTGCCAGCAGCTTATCCGCACGGGGGGCGAGGACCGGGGAGCTGTTTTTT. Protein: CASSLSARGARTGELFF. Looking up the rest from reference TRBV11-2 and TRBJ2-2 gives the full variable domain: EAGVAQSPRYKIIEKRQSVAFWCNPISGHATLYWYQQILGQGPKLLIQFQNNGVVDDSQLPKDRFSAERLKGVDSTLKIQPAKLEDSAVYLCASSLSARGARTGELFFGEGSRLTVL.

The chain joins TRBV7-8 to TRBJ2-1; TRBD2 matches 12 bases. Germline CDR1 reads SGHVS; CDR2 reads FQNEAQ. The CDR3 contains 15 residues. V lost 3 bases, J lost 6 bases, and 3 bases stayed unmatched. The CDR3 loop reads CASSFLAGGPNEQFF. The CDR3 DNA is TGTGCCAGCAGCTTTCTAGCGGGAGGGCCCAATGAGCAGTTCTTC.

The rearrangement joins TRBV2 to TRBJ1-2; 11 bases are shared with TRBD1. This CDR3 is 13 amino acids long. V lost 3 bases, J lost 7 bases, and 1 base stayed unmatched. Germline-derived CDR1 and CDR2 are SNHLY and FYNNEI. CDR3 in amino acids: CASSEDRGPGYTF. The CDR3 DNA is TGTGCCAGCAGTGAGGACAGGGGGCCTGGCTACACCTTC.

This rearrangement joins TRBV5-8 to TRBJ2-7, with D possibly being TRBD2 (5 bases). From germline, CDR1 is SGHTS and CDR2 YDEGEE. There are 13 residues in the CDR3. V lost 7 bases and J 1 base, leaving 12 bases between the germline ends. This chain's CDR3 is CASSRGSSYEQYF. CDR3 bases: TGTGCCAGCTCAAGAGGGAGTTCCTACGAGCAGTACTTC.

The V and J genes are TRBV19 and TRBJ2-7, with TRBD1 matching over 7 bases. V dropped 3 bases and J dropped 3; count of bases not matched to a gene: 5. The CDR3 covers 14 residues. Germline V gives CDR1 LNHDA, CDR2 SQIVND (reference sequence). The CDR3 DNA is TGTGCCAGTAGTATGGACGGACAGGACTACGAGCAGTACTTC. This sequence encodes CASSMDGQDYEQYF. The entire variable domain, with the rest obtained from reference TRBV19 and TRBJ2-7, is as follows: DGGITQSPKYLFRKEGQNVTLSCEQNLNHDAMYWYRQDPGQGLRLIYYSQIVNDFQKGDIAEGYSVSREKKESFPLTVTSAQKNPTAFYLCASSMDGQDYEQYFGPGTRLTVT.

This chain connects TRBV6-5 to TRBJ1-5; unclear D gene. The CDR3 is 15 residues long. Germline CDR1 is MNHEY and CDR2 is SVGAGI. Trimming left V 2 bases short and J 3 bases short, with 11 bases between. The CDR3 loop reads CASSYSYSPNQPQHF. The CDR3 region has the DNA TGTGCCAGCAGTTACAGTTACAGCCCCAATCAGCCCCAGCATTTT.

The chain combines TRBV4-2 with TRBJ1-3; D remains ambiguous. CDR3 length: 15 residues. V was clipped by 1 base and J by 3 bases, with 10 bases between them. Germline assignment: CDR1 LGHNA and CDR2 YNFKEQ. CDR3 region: CASSQAGDDGNTIYF. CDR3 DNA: TGTGCCAGCAGCCAAGCCGGGGATGATGGAAACACCATATATTTT.

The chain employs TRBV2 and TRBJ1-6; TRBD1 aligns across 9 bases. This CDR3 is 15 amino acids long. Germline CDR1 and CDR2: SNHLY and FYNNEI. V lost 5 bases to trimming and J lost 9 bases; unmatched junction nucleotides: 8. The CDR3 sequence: CASSPPGQGSSPLHF. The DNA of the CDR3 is TGTGCCAGCAGTCCTCCGGGACAGGGAAGTTCACCCCTCCACTTT.

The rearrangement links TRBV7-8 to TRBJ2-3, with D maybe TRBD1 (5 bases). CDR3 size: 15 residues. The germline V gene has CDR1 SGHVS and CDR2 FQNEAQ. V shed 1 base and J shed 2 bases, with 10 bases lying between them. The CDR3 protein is CASSLVGHDTDTQYF. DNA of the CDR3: TGTGCCAGCAGCTTAGTTGGACATGACACAGATACGCAGTATTTT.

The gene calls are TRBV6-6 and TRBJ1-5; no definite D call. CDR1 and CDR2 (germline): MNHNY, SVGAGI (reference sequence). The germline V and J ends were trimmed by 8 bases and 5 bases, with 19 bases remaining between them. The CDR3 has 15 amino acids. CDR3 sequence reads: CASGKTTEIYQPQHF. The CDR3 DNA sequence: TGTGCCAGCGGTAAGACAACAGAAATTTATCAGCCCCAGCATTTT.

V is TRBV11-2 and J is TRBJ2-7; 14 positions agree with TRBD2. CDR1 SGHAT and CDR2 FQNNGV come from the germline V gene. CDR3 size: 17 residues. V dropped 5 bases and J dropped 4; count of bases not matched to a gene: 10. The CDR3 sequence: CASSPGTSGGARYEQYF. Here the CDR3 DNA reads TGTGCCAGCAGCCCGGGGACTAGCGGGGGCGCCAGGTACGAGCAGTACTTC.

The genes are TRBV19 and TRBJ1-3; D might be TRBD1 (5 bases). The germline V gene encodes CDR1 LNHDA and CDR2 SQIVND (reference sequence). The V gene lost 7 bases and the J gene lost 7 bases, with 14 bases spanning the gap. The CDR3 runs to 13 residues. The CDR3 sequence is CASKVQGGNTIYF. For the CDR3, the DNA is TGTGCCAGTAAGGTGCAGGGAGGGAACACCATATATTTT. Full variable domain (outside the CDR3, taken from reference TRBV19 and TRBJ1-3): DGGITQSPKYLFRKEGQNVTLSCEQNLNHDAMYWYRQDPGQGLRLIYYSQIVNDFQKGDIAEGYSVSREKKESFPLTVTSAQKNPTAFYLCASKVQGGNTIYFGEGSWLTVV.

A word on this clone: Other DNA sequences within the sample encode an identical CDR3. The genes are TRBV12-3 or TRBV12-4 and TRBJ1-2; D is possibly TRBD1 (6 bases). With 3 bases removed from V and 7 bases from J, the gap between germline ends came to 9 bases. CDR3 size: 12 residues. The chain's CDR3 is CASSLKGGGYTF. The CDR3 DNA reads TGTGCCAGCAGTTTGAAAGGGGGTGGCTACACCTTC.

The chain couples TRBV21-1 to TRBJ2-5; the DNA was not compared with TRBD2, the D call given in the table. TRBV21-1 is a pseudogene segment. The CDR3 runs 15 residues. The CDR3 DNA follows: TGTGCCAGCAGCTCCCCCGTGCGGGGGCCAAGGTGCCAGTACTTC. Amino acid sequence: CASSSPVRGPRCQYF.

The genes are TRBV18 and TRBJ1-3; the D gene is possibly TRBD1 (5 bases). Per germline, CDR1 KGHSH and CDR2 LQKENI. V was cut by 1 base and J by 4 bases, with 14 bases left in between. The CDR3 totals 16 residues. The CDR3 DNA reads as TGTGCCAGCTCACCACTTGAAGGGGATTCAGGAAACACCATATATTTT. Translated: CASSPLEGDSGNTIYF.

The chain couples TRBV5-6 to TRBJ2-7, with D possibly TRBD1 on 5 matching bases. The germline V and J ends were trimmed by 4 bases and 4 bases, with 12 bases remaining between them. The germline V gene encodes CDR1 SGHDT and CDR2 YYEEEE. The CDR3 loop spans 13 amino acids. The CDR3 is CASSIMGLYEQYF. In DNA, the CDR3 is TGTGCCAGCAGCATAATGGGGCTATACGAGCAGTACTTC.

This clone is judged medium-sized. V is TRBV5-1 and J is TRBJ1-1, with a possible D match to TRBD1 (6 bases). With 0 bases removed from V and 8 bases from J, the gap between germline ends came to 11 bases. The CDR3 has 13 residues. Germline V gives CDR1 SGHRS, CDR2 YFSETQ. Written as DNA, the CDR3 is TGCGCCAGCAGCTTGGAACTTGGGACAGAAGCTTTCTTT. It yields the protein CASSLELGTEAFF.

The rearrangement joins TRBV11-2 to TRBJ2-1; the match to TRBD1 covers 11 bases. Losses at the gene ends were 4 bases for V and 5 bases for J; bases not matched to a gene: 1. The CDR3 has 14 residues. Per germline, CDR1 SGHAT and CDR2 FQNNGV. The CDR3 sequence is CASSWTGGHNEQFF. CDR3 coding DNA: TGTGCCAGCAGCTGGACAGGGGGCCACAATGAGCAGTTCTTC.

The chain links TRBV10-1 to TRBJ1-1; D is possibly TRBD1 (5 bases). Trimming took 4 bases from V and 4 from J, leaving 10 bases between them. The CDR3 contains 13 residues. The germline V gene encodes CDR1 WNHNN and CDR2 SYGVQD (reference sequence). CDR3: CASSVGQGTEAFF. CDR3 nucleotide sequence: TGCGCCAGCAGTGTGGGGCAGGGCACTGAAGCTTTCTTT.

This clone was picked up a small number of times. In nucleotides, the CDR3 is TGCGCCAGCAGCCTAGGACTTACCCAAGAGACCCAGTACTTC. Protein sequence: CASSLGLTQETQYF. V usage is TRBV5-1 and J usage is TRBJ2-5, with a possible D match to TRBD2 (5 bases). CDR3 length equals 14 residues. Germline CDR1 SGHRS, CDR2 YFSETQ. V was clipped by 4 bases and J by 1 base, with 11 bases between them.

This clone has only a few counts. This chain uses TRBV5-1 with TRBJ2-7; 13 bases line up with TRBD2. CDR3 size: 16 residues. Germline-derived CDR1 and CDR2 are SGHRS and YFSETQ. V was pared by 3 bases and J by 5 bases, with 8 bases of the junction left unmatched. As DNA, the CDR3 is TGCGCCAGCAGCTCCTCCAAGACTAGCGGGAGGAACGAGCAGTACTTC. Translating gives CASSSSKTSGRNEQYF.

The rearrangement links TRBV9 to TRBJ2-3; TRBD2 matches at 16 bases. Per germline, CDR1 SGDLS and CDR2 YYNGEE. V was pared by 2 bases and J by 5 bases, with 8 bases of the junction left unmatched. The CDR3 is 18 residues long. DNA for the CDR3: TGTGCCAGCAGCGTGGGACTAGCGGGGGGGAAGGGGCAAGATACGCAGTATTTT. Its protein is CASSVGLAGGKGQDTQYF.

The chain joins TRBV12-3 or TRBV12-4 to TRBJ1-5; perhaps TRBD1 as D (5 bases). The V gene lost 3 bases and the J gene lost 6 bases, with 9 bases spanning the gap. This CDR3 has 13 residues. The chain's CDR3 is CASSLGLGQPQHF. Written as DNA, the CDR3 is TGTGCCAGCAGTTTGGGACTCGGTCAGCCCCAGCATTTT.

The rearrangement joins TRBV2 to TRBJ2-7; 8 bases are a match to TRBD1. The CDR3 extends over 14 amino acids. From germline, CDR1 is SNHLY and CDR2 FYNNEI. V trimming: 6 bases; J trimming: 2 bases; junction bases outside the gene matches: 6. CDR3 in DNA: TGTGCCAGCAGCCCGACAGGGGTCCCCTACGAGCAGTACTTC. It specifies CASSPTGVPYEQYF.